This is a list of T cell receptor beta chains from one sample in a study of blood T cells in healthy people across ages. Via MiXCR, TCRdb re-called the 5' RACE reads, giving one row per CDR3 protein. The sample holds roughly 790,000 distinct CDR3 sequences; roughly 47% are singletons and the top ten take around a fifth. Sequencing was performed on blood. The receptors shown here come from a woman aged 60-70 years in good health. Both conserved end residues are part of each CDR3. Each record gives: clone size, J gene, D gene, V gene, CDR3 protein, CDR3 DNA. The D gene is left open where the match is weak. A clone size is listed for some rows: how often the clone was seen (once, few, many), or a class if it is expanded.

>few|TRBJ2-1|-|TRBV19
CASSEPYDSYNEQFF
TGTGCCAGTAGCGAGCCTTACGACTCCTACAATGAGCAGTTCTTC
>-|TRBJ2-7|-|TRBV28
CASSLDVSSYEQYF
TGTGCCAGCAGTTTAGACGTTAGCTCCTACGAGCAGTACTTC
>once|TRBJ2-1|-|TRBV19
CASSIEYRVVVYNEQFF
TGTGCCAGTAGTATAGAATACAGGGTAGTGGTGTACAATGAGCAGTTCTTC
>-|TRBJ2-1|TRBD2|TRBV6-5
CASSYRPPGTSGSYNEQFF
TGTGCCAGCAGTTATCGTCCCCCCGGGACTAGCGGTTCCTACAATGAGCAGTTCTTC
>-|TRBJ2-5|TRBD1|TRBV11-2
CASSPGTAGVETQYF
TGTGCCAGCAGCCCCGGGACAGCCGGTGTGGAGACCCAGTACTTC
>-|TRBJ1-5|-|TRBV3-1
CASSQDSGYQPQHF
TGTGCCAGCAGCCAAGATTCGGGGTATCAGCCCCAGCATTTT
>few|TRBJ2-3|-|TRBV21-1
CASSKSGTGAGTQYF
TGTGCCAGCAGCAAATCCGGGACAGGGGCAGGTACGCAGTATTTT
>-|TRBJ1-2|-|TRBV10-3
CAIVTYYGYTF
TGTGCCATTGTGACCTACTATGGCTACACCTTC
>-|TRBJ2-1|TRBD2|TRBV9
CASSVSGTTYNEQFF
TGTGCCAGCAGCGTGAGCGGGACCACCTACAATGAGCAGTTCTTC
>many|TRBJ2-7|-|TRBV5-1
CASSFRGLHEQYF
TGCGCCAGCAGCTTCCGTGGCCTCCACGAGCAGTACTTC
>-|TRBJ2-7|TRBD1|TRBV6-5
CASSYSTGDSYEQYF
TGTGCCAGCAGTTACTCGACAGGGGACTCCTACGAGCAGTACTTC
>once|TRBJ2-1|TRBD2|TRBV3-1
CASSQIAGVHEQFF
TGTGCCAGCAGCCAAATAGCGGGAGTACATGAGCAGTTCTTC
>-|TRBJ1-2|-|TRBV3-1
CASSHGFQGDGYTF
TGTGCCAGCAGCCATGGATTCCAGGGAGACGGCTACACCTTC
>-|TRBJ2-3|TRBD2|TRBV11-2
CASSLAVAGGLDTQYF
TGTGCCAGCAGCTTGGCCGTAGCGGGGGGGTTGGATACGCAGTATTTT
>few|TRBJ2-1|-|TRBV15
CATSGHNEQFF
TGTGCCACCAGCGGCCACAATGAGCAGTTCTTC
>-|TRBJ2-3|TRBD2|TRBV20-1
CSASGLAGGLSDAQYF
TGCAGTGCTAGCGGACTAGCGGGAGGGCTGAGCGATGCGCAGTATTTT
>-|TRBJ1-2|TRBD1|TRBV9
CASSVAPDRGHGYTF
TGTGCCAGCAGCGTAGCTCCGGACAGGGGACATGGCTACACCTTC
>few|TRBJ2-1|-|TRBV20-1
CSATPPGADYNEQFF
TGCAGTGCTACCCCACCGGGGGCGGACTACAATGAGCAGTTCTTC
>-|TRBJ1-2|TRBD1|TRBV7-2
CASSFTGTGVGGYTF
TGTGCCAGCAGCTTCACCGGGACAGGGGTGGGCGGCTACACCTTC
>few|TRBJ1-2|TRBD1|TRBV12-3/TRBV12-4
CASSLRTGGSDGYTF
TGTGCCAGCAGTCTTCGGACAGGGGGCTCGGATGGCTACACCTTC
>-|TRBJ2-1|-|TRBV28
CASEGSGEQFF
TGTGCCAGCGAGGGCTCGGGGGAGCAGTTCTTC
>few|TRBJ2-7|-|TRBV12-5
CASGFPGNEQYF
TGTGCTAGTGGTTTCCCCGGAAATGAGCAGTACTTC
>-|TRBJ2-1|TRBD2|TRBV20-1
CSARAGTGGRANRDNEQFF
TGCAGTGCTAGAGCCGGGACTGGCGGGAGGGCCAATCGTGACAATGAGCAGTTCTTC
>few|TRBJ2-5|-|TRBV14
CASSLRGSRGETQYF
TGTGCCAGCAGCCTACGGGGATCTAGGGGAGAGACCCAGTACTTC